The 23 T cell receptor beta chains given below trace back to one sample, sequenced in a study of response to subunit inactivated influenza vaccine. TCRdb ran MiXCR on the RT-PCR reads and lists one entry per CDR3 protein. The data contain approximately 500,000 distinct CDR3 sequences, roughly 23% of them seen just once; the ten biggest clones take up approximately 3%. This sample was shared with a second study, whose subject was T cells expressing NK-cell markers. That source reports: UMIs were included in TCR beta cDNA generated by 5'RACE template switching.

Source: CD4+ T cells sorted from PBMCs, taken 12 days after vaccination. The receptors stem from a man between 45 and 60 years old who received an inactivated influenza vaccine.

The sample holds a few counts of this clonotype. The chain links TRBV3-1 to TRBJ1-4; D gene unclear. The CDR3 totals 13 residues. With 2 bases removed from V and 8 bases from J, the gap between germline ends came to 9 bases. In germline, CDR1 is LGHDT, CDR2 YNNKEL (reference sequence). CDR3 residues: CASSQPYREKLFF. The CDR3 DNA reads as TGTGCCAGCAGCCAACCCTATAGAGAAAAACTGTTTTTT.

CDR3 DNA: TGTGCCAGCAGTTTACGGCAGGTACATTTGAGGTACTTC. It encodes CASSLRQVHLRYF. The chain employs TRBV12-3 or TRBV12-4 and TRBJ2-5; D gene ambiguous. V was cut by 2 bases and J by 13 bases, with 17 bases left in between. The CDR3 is 13 amino acids.

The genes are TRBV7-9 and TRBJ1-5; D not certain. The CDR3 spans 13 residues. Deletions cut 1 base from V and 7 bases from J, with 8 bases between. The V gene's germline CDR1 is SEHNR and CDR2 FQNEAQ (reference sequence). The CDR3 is CASSLDRQQPQHF. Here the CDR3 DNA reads TGTGCCAGCAGCTTAGACAGACAACAGCCCCAGCATTTT.

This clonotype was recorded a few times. The DNA of the CDR3 is TGTGCCATCAGGTTCAGGGAAGCCACTGAAGCTTTCTTT. Amino acids: CAIRFREATEAFF. This chain uses TRBV10-3 with TRBJ1-1, with D maybe TRBD1 (5 bases). Germline V gives CDR1 ENHRY, CDR2 SYGVKD. CDR3 size: 13 residues. Trimming pared 6 bases from V and 4 bases from J, leaving 12 bases between.

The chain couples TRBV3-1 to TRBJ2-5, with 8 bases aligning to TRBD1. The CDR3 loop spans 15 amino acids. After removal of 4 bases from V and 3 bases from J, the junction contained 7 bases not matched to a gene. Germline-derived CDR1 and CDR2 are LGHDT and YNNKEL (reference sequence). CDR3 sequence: CASSRTGYREETQYF. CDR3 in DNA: TGTGCCAGCAGCCGGACAGGGTATAGGGAAGAGACCCAGTACTTC.

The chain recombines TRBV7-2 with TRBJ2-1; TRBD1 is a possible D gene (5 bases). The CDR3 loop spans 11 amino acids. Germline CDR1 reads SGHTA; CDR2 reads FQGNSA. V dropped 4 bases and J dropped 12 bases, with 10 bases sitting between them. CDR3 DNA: TGTGCCAGCAGCTATGGGGCTTGGCAGTTCTTC. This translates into CASSYGAWQFF.

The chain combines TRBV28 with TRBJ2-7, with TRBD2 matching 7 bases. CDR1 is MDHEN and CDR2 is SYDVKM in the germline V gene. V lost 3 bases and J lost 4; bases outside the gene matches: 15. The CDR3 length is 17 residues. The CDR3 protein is CASSLIYLGEGPYEQYF. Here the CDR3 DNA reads TGTGCCAGCAGTTTGATCTATTTGGGGGAGGGCCCTTACGAGCAGTACTTC.

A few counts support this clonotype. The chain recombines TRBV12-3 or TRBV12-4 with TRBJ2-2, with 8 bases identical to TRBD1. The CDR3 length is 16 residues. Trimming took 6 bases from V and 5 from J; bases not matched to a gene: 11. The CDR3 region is CASRSPDRGRTGELFF. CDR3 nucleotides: TGTGCCAGCAGATCGCCAGACAGGGGCCGGACCGGGGAGCTGTTTTTT.

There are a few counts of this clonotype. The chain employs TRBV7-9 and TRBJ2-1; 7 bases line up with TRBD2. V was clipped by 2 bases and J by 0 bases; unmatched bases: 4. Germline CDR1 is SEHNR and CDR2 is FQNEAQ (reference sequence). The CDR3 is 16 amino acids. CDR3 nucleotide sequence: TGTGCCAGCAGCTTAAGGGAGGGGAGCTCCTACAATGAGCAGTTCTTC. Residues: CASSLREGSSYNEQFF.

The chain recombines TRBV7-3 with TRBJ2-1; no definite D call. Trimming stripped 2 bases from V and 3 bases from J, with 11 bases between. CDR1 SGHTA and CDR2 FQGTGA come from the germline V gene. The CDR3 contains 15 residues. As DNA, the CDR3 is TGTGCCAGCAGCTTACGGTCGGAGTACTACAATGAGCAGTTCTTC. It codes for CASSLRSEYYNEQFF.

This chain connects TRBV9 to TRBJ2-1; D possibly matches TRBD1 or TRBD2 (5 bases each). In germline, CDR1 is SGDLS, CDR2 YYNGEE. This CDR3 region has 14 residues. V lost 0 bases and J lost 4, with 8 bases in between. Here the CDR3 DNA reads TGTGCCAGCAGCGTAGCGGGGACGTACAATGAGCAGTTCTTC. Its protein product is CASSVAGTYNEQFF.

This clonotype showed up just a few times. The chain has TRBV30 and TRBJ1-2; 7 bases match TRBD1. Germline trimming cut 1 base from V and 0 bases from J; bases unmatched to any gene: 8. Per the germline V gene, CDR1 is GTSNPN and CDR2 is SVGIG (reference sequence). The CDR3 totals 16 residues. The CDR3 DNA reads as TGTGCCTGGAGTGCCGACCCGACAGGGACTAACTATGGCTACACCTTC. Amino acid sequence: CAWSADPTGTNYGYTF.

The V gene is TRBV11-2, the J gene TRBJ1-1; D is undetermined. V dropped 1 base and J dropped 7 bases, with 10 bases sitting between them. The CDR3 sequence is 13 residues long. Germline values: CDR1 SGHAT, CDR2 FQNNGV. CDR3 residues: CASSLVPVSEAFF. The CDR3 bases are TGTGCCAGCAGCTTAGTGCCGGTTAGTGAAGCTTTCTTT.

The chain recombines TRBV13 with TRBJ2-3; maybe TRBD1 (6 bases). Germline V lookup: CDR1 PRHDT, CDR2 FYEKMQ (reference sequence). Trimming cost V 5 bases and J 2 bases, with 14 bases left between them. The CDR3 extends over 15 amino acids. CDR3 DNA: TGTGCCAGCAGCCGACAGGTCACTTCCACAGATACGCAGTATTTT. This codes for CASSRQVTSTDTQYF.

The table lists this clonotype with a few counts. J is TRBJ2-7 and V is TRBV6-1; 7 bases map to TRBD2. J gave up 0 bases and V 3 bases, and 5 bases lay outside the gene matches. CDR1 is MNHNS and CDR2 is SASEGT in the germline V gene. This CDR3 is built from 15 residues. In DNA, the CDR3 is TGTGCCAGCAGTGATGGGGGGGGGAGCTCCTACGAGCAGTACTTC. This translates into CASSDGGGSSYEQYF.

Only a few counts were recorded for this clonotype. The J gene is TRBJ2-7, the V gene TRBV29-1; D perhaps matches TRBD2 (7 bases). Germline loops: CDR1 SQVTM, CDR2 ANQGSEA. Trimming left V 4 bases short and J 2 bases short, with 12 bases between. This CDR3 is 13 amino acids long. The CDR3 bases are TGCAGCGTTGGGAGGGGGGGTGCCTACGAGCAGTACTTC. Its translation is CSVGRGGAYEQYF.

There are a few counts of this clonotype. CDR3 DNA sequence: TGTGCCAGCAGTTTCTCCAGGGGTAAGACCCAGTACTTC. This encodes CASSFSRGKTQYF. The rearrangement joins TRBV12-3 or TRBV12-4 to TRBJ2-5; D possibly corresponds to TRBD1 (6 bases). The V end was cut by 3 bases, the J end by 6 bases, with 11 bases between. The CDR3 runs 13 residues.

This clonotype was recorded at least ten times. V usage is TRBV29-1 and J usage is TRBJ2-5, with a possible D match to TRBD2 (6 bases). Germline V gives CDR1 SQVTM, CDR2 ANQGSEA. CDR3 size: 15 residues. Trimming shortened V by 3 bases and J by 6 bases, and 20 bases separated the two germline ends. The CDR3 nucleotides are TGCAGCGTTGACGCGTGGAGGGAAGGGGTACAGACCCAGTACTTC. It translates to CSVDAWREGVQTQYF.

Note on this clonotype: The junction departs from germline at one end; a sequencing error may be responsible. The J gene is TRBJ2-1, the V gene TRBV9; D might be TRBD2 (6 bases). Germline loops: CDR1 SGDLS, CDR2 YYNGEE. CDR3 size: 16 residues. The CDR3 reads CASSARGGNVYNEQLF. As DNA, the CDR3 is TGTGCCAGCAGCGCTAGAGGAGGGAATGTCTACAATGAGCAGCTCTTC.

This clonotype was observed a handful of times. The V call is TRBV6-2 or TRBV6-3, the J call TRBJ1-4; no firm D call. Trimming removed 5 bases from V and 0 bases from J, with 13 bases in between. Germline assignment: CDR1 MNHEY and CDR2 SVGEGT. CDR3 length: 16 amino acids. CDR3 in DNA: TGTGCCAGCAGTACCCTCGGACGGGCAACTAATGAAAAACTGTTTTTT. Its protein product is CASSTLGRATNEKLFF.

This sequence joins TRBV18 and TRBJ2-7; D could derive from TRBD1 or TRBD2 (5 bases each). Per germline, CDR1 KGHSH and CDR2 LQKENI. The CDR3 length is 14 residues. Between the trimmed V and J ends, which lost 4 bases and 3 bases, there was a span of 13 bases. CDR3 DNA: TGTGCCAGCTCACTTGGGACCAAAAACTACGAGCAGTACTTC. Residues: CASSLGTKNYEQYF. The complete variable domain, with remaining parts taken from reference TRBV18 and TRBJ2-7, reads NAGVMQNPRHLVRRRGQEARLRCSPMKGHSHVYWYRQLPEEGLKFMVYLQKENIIDESGMPKERFSAEFPKEGPSILRIQQVVRGDSAAYFCASSLGTKNYEQYFGPGTRLTVT.

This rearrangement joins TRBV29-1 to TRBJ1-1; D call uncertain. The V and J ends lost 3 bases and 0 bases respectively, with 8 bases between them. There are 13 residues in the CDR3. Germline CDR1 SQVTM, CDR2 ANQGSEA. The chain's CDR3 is CSVDSKMNTEAFF. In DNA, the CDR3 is TGCAGCGTTGACAGCAAGATGAACACTGAAGCTTTCTTT.

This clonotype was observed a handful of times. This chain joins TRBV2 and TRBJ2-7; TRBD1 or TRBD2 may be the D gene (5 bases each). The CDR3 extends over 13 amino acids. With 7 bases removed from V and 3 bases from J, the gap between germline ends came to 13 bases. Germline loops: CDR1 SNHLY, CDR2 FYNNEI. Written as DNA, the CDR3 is TGTGCCAGCAACCGGGACGGTAACTACGAGCAGTACTTC. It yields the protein CASNRDGNYEQYF.